The T cell receptor (beta chain) under discussion was sequenced for a study of blood T cell repertoires in COVID-19. Study-level information: T cells, B-cell-depleted T cells, or PBMCs provided the cDNA or gDNA that served as material.

This CDR3 is built from 15 residues. The trim removed 6 bases at V and 4 bases at J, leaving 7 bases unmatched. Looked up from germline, CDR1 is SGHDT and CDR2 is YYEEEE. Per the original methods: Amplification with reference gene primers provided the estimates of nucleated cell counts. Generated by immunoSEQ multiplex PCR, the TCRdb table keeps only in-frame clones and is missing some. V and J calls and clone size are given by that table; D and trimming were obtained from the DNA. The sample records under 200,000 clones, roughly 80% being singletons. The receptor's source is a human donor with acute or convalescent COVID-19. The donor label of this sample is uncertain. The sequencing sample was made of peripheral blood. The chain links TRBV5-6 to TRBJ1-6, with 7 nucleotides matching TRBD1. CDR3 sequence: CASNPRDRYNSPLHF. Here the CDR3 DNA reads TGTGCCAGCAACCCCCGGGACAGATATAATTCACCCCTCCACTTT.